This entry is about one T cell receptor (beta chain). V shed 7 bases and J 2 bases; nucleotides not matched to a gene: 9. The germline CDR1 and CDR2 sequences are SGHRS and YFSETQ. CDR3 length: 14 residues. The data stem from a study of blood T cell repertoires in COVID-19. Per the original methods: Estimation of nucleated cell counts was performed using reference gene primer amplification. The table came from immunoSEQ multiplex PCR; TCRdb's copy has only in-frame clones and leaves some out. Clone size and the V and J calls come from that table; the DNA yielded D and trimming. This sample carries under 150,000 clones, about 89% of them seen once, and the ten largest clones take over 2%.

The specimen was peripheral blood. The V gene is TRBV5-1, the J gene TRBJ2-7, with 7 bases that match TRBD2. The TCR comes from a man between 45 and 60 years old with active COVID-19. The DNA for the CDR3 is TGCGCCAGCGGGGGGGGACTCGCTCCCTACGAGCAGTACTTC. It codes for CASGGGLAPYEQYF.